These 32 T cell receptor beta chains were all obtained from the same sample, sequenced in a study of T cell responses to AZD1222 COVID-19 vaccine. Assay used: immunoSEQ multiplex PCR; TCRdb lists only in-frame clones, some missing. The data contain some 120,000 clones, roughly 93% of them singletons. The sample consisted of peripheral blood, taken on day 0 of AZD1222 vaccination. The receptors were sampled from an adult in good health.

The chain couples TRBV7-6 to TRBJ1-6; no definite D call. This CDR3 is built from 14 residues. Germline CDR1 and CDR2: SGHVS and FNYEAQ. Trimming removed 1 base from V and 7 bases from J, with 8 bases in between. In DNA, the CDR3 is TGTGCCAGCAGCTTAGACATCTGGAATTCACCCCTCCACTTT. It encodes CASSLDIWNSPLHF.

As regards this clone: Other DNA sequences of this sample code for an identical CDR3. V gene TRBV19 combines with J gene TRBJ1-1; TRBD1 matches at 9 bases. From germline, CDR1 is LNHDA and CDR2 SQIVND (reference sequence). V lost 9 bases to trimming and J lost 1 base; unmatched junction nucleotides: 3. The CDR3 has 13 amino acids. CDR3 amino acids: CASRGQGNTEAFF. Here the CDR3 DNA reads TGTGCCAGCCGGGGACAGGGGAACACTGAAGCTTTCTTT. Filled out from reference TRBV19 and TRBJ1-1, the complete variable domain reads DGGITQSPKYLFRKEGQNVTLSCEQNLNHDAMYWYRQDPGQGLRLIYYSQIVNDFQKGDIAEGYSVSREKKESFPLTVTSAQKNPTAFYLCASRGQGNTEAFFGQGTRLTVV.

The chain uses TRBV6-5 and TRBJ1-4; the D gene is possibly TRBD1 (6 bases). The CDR3 totals 15 residues. The V end lost 8 bases, the J end lost 3 bases, and 16 bases lay between the germline ends. Per germline, CDR1 MNHEY and CDR2 SVGAGI. The CDR3 region has the DNA TGTGCCAGCGGGGGGGCAGGCGGGTCTAATGAAAAACTGTTTTTT. Translation gives CASGGAGGSNEKLFF.

The rearrangement joins TRBV5-4 to TRBJ1-1; a possible D gene is TRBD1 (6 bases). The CDR3 is made up of 14 amino acids. CDR1 and CDR2 (germline): SGHNT, YYREEE (reference sequence). The V and J ends lost 4 bases and 1 base respectively, with 11 bases between them. CDR3 protein: CASSPWGQNTEAFF. The CDR3 DNA sequence: TGTGCCAGCAGCCCCTGGGGACAGAACACTGAAGCTTTCTTT.

This clone is a singleton in its sample. The chain has TRBV19 and TRBJ1-2; D is uncertain. CDR3 length: 13 residues. Germline loops: CDR1 LNHDA, CDR2 SQIVND (reference sequence). The V end was cut by 6 bases, the J end by 4 bases, with 12 bases between. The CDR3 sequence is CASRNGLFYGYTF. The CDR3 DNA reads as TGTGCCAGTAGAAATGGGCTCTTCTATGGCTACACCTTC.

The V call is TRBV2, the J call TRBJ1-1; D unresolved. Germline-derived CDR1 and CDR2 are SNHLY and FYNNEI. The CDR3 is 11 amino acids. Trimming pared 0 bases from V and 10 bases from J, leaving 6 bases between. CDR3 DNA: TGTGCCAGCAGTGAAGCAAATCCAGCTTTCTTT. Protein sequence: CASSEANPAFF.

This chain uses TRBV3-1 (or the pseudogene TRBV3-2) with TRBJ2-5; D remains unclear. V gave up 4 bases and J gave up 2 bases, with 11 bases separating them. This CDR3 spans 14 amino acids. Per the germline V gene, CDR1 is LGHDT and CDR2 is YNNKEL (reference sequence). CDR3 sequence (DNA): TGTGCCAGCAGCCCCCTCGGCAGGCAAGAGACCCAGTACTTC. Translated, it gives CASSPLGRQETQYF.

The chain combines TRBV10-3 with TRBJ1-6; 7 bases are shared with TRBD1. The CDR3 consists of 15 residues. Germline-derived CDR1 and CDR2 are ENHRY and SYGVKD. The V gene end was trimmed by 1 base and the J gene end by 6 bases; junction bases not matched to a gene: 3. CDR3 amino acids: CAISEYRGGNSPLHF. The CDR3 DNA is TGTGCCATCAGTGAGTACAGGGGCGGTAATTCACCCCTCCACTTT.

The chain links TRBV9 to TRBJ1-3; D is possibly TRBD1 (5 bases). V gave up 3 bases and J gave up 8 bases, with 12 bases separating them. CDR1 is SGDLS and CDR2 is YYNGEE in the germline V gene. The CDR3 loop spans 13 amino acids. Here the CDR3 reads CASSGGTGHTIYF. The CDR3 region has the DNA TGTGCCAGCAGCGGCGGGACGGGACACACCATATATTTT.

The chain has TRBV7-9 and TRBJ2-1, with a weak D call TRBD2 (6 bases). Germline CDR1 and CDR2: SEHNR and FQNEAQ (reference sequence). There are 14 residues in the CDR3. V lost 4 bases to trimming and J lost 7 bases, with 14 bases between them. CDR3 sequence (DNA): TGTGCCAGCAGCTCCCGACTAGTGGGTAATGAGCAGTTCTTC. Its translation: CASSSRLVGNEQFF.

The chain has TRBV23-1 and TRBJ1-5; D remains ambiguous. Being an ORF, TRBV23-1 has a function that is uncertain. Trimming cost V 6 bases and J 7 bases, with 19 bases left between them. The CDR3 contains 15 residues. CDR3 nucleotides: TGCGCCAGCAGCCAAGCGGGGTCCCGGGCACAGCCCCAGCATTTT. Translation: CASSQAGSRAQPQHF.

This clone was observed a few times. The same CDR3 is also encoded by other DNA sequences in this sample. The chain joins TRBV6-5 to TRBJ1-5; D is uncertain. CDR1 is MNHEY and CDR2 is SVGAGI in the germline V gene. This CDR3 contains 13 residues. V lost 2 bases to trimming and J lost 0 bases, with 2 bases between them. For the CDR3, the DNA is TGTGCCAGCAGTTACGATAGCAATCAGCCCCAGCATTTT. Amino acid sequence: CASSYDSNQPQHF.

The table lists this clone with a count of one. V gene TRBV18 combines with J gene TRBJ1-5, with D perhaps TRBD1 (5 bases). Per germline, CDR1 KGHSH and CDR2 LQKENI. The CDR3 runs to 14 residues. The V and J ends lost 4 bases and 2 bases respectively, with 9 bases between them. CDR3 residues: CASSQGHGNQPQHF. In nucleotides, the CDR3 is TGTGCCAGCTCACAGGGGCATGGCAATCAGCCCCAGCATTTT.

The genes are TRBV5-6 and TRBJ1-2; 8 nucleotides align to TRBD1. Germline V lookup: CDR1 SGHDT, CDR2 YYEEEE. The CDR3 has 15 residues. Losses at the gene ends were 4 bases for V and 4 bases for J; bases not matched to a gene: 9. CDR3 sequence reads: CASSTPRGQLYGYTF. CDR3 DNA sequence: TGTGCCAGCAGCACCCCCAGGGGGCAGCTCTATGGCTACACCTTC.

The V and J genes are TRBV2 and TRBJ2-1; 9 nucleotides match TRBD2. The CDR3 is 19 amino acids. Per germline, CDR1 SNHLY and CDR2 FYNNEI. V shed 4 bases and J 0 bases; nucleotides not matched to a gene: 13. The CDR3 coding sequence is TGTGCCAGCAGTGGAACCGGGCGGGGGGGCGTTGGCTCCTACAATGAGCAGTTCTTC. Translated: CASSGTGRGGVGSYNEQFF.

This sequence joins TRBV10-1 and TRBJ1-1; no clear D. With 3 bases removed from V and 4 bases from J, the gap between germline ends came to 12 bases. Looked up from germline, CDR1 is WNHNN and CDR2 is SYGVQD (reference sequence). The CDR3 extends over 14 amino acids. CDR3 sequence reads: CASSETILGTEAFF. The CDR3 coding sequence is TGCGCCAGCAGTGAAACGATTTTGGGCACTGAAGCTTTCTTT.

The V and J genes are TRBV7-2 and TRBJ2-7; tentatively, D is TRBD2 (5 bases). CDR1 is SGHTA, CDR2 FQGNSA, per germline. The CDR3 spans 14 residues. Trimming removed 5 bases at V and 2 bases at J, with 13 bases between. The CDR3 nucleotides read TGTGCCAGCAGCCCAGGACTGGGAACCTACGAGCAGTACTTC. It encodes CASSPGLGTYEQYF. The full variable domain, rest sourced from reference TRBV7-2 and TRBJ2-7, is GAGVSQSPSNKVTEKGKDVELRCDPISGHTALYWYRQSLGQGLEFLIYFQGNSAPDKSGLPSDRFSAERTGGSVSTLTIQRTQQEDSAVYLCASSPGLGTYEQYFGPGTRLTVT.

The chain's CDR3 is CASGLIGRPDGTGELFF. The CDR3 DNA follows: TGTGCTAGTGGTTTGATCGGGAGACCCGATGGCACCGGGGAGCTGTTTTTT. The J gene is TRBJ2-2, the V gene TRBV12-5; weak D call: TRBD2 (6 bases). V was cut by 2 bases and J by 4 bases, with 17 bases left in between. Germline V gene data show CDR1 as LGHNT and CDR2 as FRNRAP. The CDR3 length is 17 residues.

The rearrangement links TRBV30 to TRBJ1-3, with unresolved D. This CDR3 is built from 12 residues. The germline V gene encodes CDR1 GTSNPN and CDR2 SVGIG (reference sequence). Trimming left V 5 bases short and J 2 bases short, with 7 bases between. The CDR3 nucleotides read TGTGCCTGGGAACCAGCTGGAAACACCATATATTTT. This encodes CAWEPAGNTIYF.

This sequence joins TRBV27 and TRBJ1-1; TRBD1 is a possible D gene (6 bases). Germline CDR1 is MNHEY and CDR2 is SMNVEV (reference sequence). This CDR3 is 13 amino acids long. V gave up 2 bases and J gave up 3 bases, with 7 bases separating them. For the CDR3, the DNA is TGTGCCAGCAGTTTAACAGGGTACACTGAAGCTTTCTTT. Translated: CASSLTGYTEAFF.

The chain links TRBV5-1 to TRBJ1-3; D gene uncertain. The CDR3 spans 13 residues. With 5 bases removed from V and 2 bases from J, the gap between germline ends came to 8 bases. Per the germline V gene, CDR1 is SGHRS and CDR2 is YFSETQ. The chain's CDR3 is CASRDLAGNTIYF. CDR3 nucleotides: TGCGCCAGCAGGGATTTAGCTGGAAACACCATATATTTT.

This chain links TRBV20-1 with TRBJ1-1; D may be TRBD1 (5 bases). From germline, CDR1 is DFQATT and CDR2 SNEGSKA (reference sequence). The V and J ends lost 5 bases and 7 bases respectively, with 11 bases between them. The CDR3 spans 11 residues. CDR3 residues: CSAGGNFEAFF. The CDR3 nucleotides are TGCAGTGCTGGGGGGAATTTTGAAGCTTTCTTT.

The gene calls are TRBV5-1 and TRBJ1-2; no definite D call. The germline V and J ends were trimmed by 3 bases and 3 bases, with 9 bases remaining between them. The CDR3 has 13 residues. CDR1 is SGHRS, CDR2 YFSETQ, per germline. CDR3 nucleotides: TGCGCCAGCAGCTGGGAGGAACACTATGGCTACACCTTC. This codes for CASSWEEHYGYTF.

The chain employs TRBV7-2 and TRBJ1-2; D is unclear. The V end lost 4 bases, the J end lost 6 bases, and 18 bases lay between the germline ends. The germline V gene has CDR1 SGHTA and CDR2 FQGNSA. This CDR3 is built from 15 residues. The CDR3 sequence is CASSSPRWKYDGYTF. CDR3 coding DNA: TGTGCCAGCAGCTCCCCTCGCTGGAAGTACGATGGCTACACCTTC.

J is TRBJ1-2 and V is TRBV5-1; the D gene is possibly TRBD1 (5 bases). CDR1 is SGHRS, CDR2 YFSETQ, per germline. Deletions cut 4 bases from V and 3 bases from J, with 10 bases between. The CDR3 has 13 amino acids. The CDR3 loop reads CASSPDTYYGYTF. The CDR3 region has the DNA TGCGCCAGCAGCCCGGACACCTACTATGGCTACACCTTC.

DNA of the CDR3: TGTGCCAGCAGTTCCTCAGGGGCTGGAAACACCATATATTTT. Translation: CASSSSGAGNTIYF. The V gene is TRBV6-5, the J gene TRBJ1-3; maybe TRBD1 (6 bases). The germline CDR1 and CDR2 sequences are MNHEY and SVGAGI. This CDR3 region has 14 residues. V shed 4 bases and J shed 2 bases, with 9 bases lying between them.

V gene TRBV19 combines with J gene TRBJ1-2; D remains ambiguous. This CDR3 region has 15 residues. Germline V CDR1 and CDR2: LNHDA, SQIVND (reference sequence). Trimming removed 3 bases from V and 0 bases from J, with 11 bases in between. The CDR3 is CASSIWSVANYGYTF. The CDR3 DNA sequence: TGTGCCAGTAGTATTTGGTCCGTAGCTAACTATGGCTACACCTTC. The full variable domain, rest sourced from reference TRBV19 and TRBJ1-2, is DGGITQSPKYLFRKEGQNVTLSCEQNLNHDAMYWYRQDPGQGLRLIYYSQIVNDFQKGDIAEGYSVSREKKESFPLTVTSAQKNPTAFYLCASSIWSVANYGYTFGSGTRLTVV.

The rearrangement uses TRBV30 and TRBJ1-2, with a tentative D call TRBD1 (5 bases). Germline V gene sequence: CDR1 GTSNPN, CDR2 SVGIG (reference sequence). Trimming cost V 0 bases and J 3 bases, with 8 bases left between them. The CDR3 is 13 amino acids. The CDR3, as DNA: TGTGCCTGGAGTGTCCAGGGCTACTATGGCTACACCTTC. Translated: CAWSVQGYYGYTF. The full variable domain, with the rest looked up from reference TRBV30 and TRBJ1-2, is SQTIHQWPATLVQPVGSPLSLECTVEGTSNPNLYWYRQAAGRGLQLLFYSVGIGQISSEVPQNLSASRPQDRQFILSSKKLLLSDSGFYLCAWSVQGYYGYTFGSGTRLTVV.

The chain links TRBV6-4 to TRBJ2-1; D might be TRBD1 or TRBD2, each matching 6 bases. Germline CDR1 MRHNA, CDR2 SNTAGT. Trimming removed 0 bases from V and 7 bases from J, with 10 bases in between. The CDR3 is made up of 14 amino acids. For the CDR3, the DNA is TGTGCCAGCAGTGACTCGGGGGCGGGGAATGAGCAGTTCTTC. It translates to CASSDSGAGNEQFF.

The J gene is TRBJ2-3, the V gene TRBV11-2; no reliable D call. This CDR3 comprises 14 residues. Germline CDR1 SGHAT, CDR2 FQNNGV. V was pared by 3 bases and J by 1 base, with 8 bases between. This chain's CDR3 is CASSFRVRTDTQYF. DNA for the CDR3: TGTGCCAGCAGCTTTAGAGTCCGCACAGATACGCAGTATTTT.

The chain links TRBV5-1 to TRBJ1-1; D is ambiguous. The length of the CDR3 is 13 residues. Germline values: CDR1 SGHRS, CDR2 YFSETQ. Trimming shortened V by 7 bases and J by 5 bases, and 15 bases separated the two germline ends. The CDR3 protein is CASADGPGTEAFF. In nucleotides, the CDR3 is TGCGCCAGCGCGGACGGCCCGGGGACTGAAGCTTTCTTT.

The rearrangement joins TRBV5-1 to TRBJ2-3; TRBD2 matches 8 bases. The CDR3 runs to 16 residues. In germline, CDR1 is SGHRS, CDR2 YFSETQ. V lost 0 bases to trimming and J lost 1 base; unmatched junction nucleotides: 4. The CDR3, as DNA: TGCGCCAGCAGCTTGGTTATTAGCGGGGGCACAGATACGCAGTATTTT. Translation: CASSLVISGGTDTQYF.